This TCR beta chain was sequenced during a study of blood T cell repertoires in COVID-19. A Seattle source enrolled patients during active infection and followed them longitudinally. Measured with immunoSEQ multiplex PCR; TCRdb has only the in-frame clones, and not every one. This table holds roughly 200,000 clones, about 85% found once. This clonotype was obtained from a woman of 80 years or more with COVID-19, enrolled during active disease. The source material was peripheral blood.

The CDR3 loop reads CASSLEWSGDYGYTF. Written as DNA, the CDR3 is TGTGCCAGCAGCTTGGAATGGTCAGGGGACTATGGCTACACCTTC. The chain is built from TRBV5-6 and TRBJ1-2; TRBD1 is a possible D gene (6 bases). In germline, CDR1 is SGHDT, CDR2 YYEEEE. The CDR3 is 15 amino acids. V was clipped by 0 bases and J by 3 bases, with 12 bases between them.